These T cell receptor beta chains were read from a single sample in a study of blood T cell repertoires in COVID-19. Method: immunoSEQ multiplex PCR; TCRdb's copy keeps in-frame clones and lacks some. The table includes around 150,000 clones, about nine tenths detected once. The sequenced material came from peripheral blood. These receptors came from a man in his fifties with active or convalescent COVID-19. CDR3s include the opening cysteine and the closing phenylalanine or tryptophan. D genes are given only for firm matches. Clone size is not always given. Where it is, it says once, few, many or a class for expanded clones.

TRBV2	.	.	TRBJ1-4	TGTGCCAGCAGTGAAAGAACTGCAACTAATGAAAAACTGTTTTTT	CASSERTATNEKLFF
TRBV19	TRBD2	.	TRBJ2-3	TGTGCCAGTAGTGAAGCGGGATGGGCAGATACGCAGTATTTT	CASSEAGWADTQYF
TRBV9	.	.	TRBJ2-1	TGTGCCAGCAGCGTCTCTTCCGGGACAACGAACAATGAGCAGTTCTTC	CASSVSSGTTNNEQFF
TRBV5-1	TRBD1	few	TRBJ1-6	TGCGCCAGCAGCTTCAGGGGACAGGGTAATTCACCCCTCCACTTT	CASSFRGQGNSPLHF
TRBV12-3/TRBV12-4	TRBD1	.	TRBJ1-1	TGTGCCAGCAGCTCCGGACAGGGCACTGAAGCTTTCTTT	CASSSGQGTEAFF
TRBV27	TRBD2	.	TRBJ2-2	TGTGCCAGCAGTTTACGGGGGGGGTCCGGGGAGCTGTTTTTT	CASSLRGGSGELFF
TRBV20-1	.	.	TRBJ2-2	TGCAGTGCTAGTCTCCCTGGCGGGAAGGGTCAGTGGGGGGAGCTGTTTTTT	CSASLPGGKGQWGELFF
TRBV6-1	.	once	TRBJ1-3	TGTGCCAGCAGTGAAGCCAGGGTAGGAAACACCATATATTTT	CASSEARVGNTIYF
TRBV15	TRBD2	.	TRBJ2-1	TGTGCCACCAGCAGAGAGTATACTAGCGGCAATGAGCAGTTCTTC	CATSREYTSGNEQFF
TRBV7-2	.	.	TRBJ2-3	TGTGCCAGCAGCTTAACCCGGCAGGGTGCAGATACGCAGTATTTT	CASSLTRQGADTQYF
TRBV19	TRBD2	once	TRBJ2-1	TGTGCCAGTAGACTCAATACCGGGACTAGCGGAGAGCAGTTCTTC	CASRLNTGTSGEQFF
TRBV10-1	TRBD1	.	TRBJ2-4	TGCGCCAGCAGTTCGGGACAGGGCAAAGCCAAAAACATTCAGTACTTC	CASSSGQGKAKNIQYF
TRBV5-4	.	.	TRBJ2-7	TGTGCCAGCAGCTTGCCGGCTAGCGACTCCTACGAGCAGTACTTC	CASSLPASDSYEQYF
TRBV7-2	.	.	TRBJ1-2	TGTGCCAGCAGCTTAGAGACACGAAACTATGGCTACACCTTC	CASSLETRNYGYTF
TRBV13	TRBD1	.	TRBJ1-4	TGTGCCAGCAGCTATACAGGGGCCACTAATGAAAAACTGTTTTTT	CASSYTGATNEKLFF
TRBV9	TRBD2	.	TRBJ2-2	TGTGCCAGCAGCGTAGCTCCGGGAGGTGGCACCGGGGAGCTGTTTTTT	CASSVAPGGGTGELFF
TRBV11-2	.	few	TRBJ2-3	TGTGCCAGTACCCCAGGCATCCCGCAGGATACGCAGTATTTT	CASTPGIPQDTQYF
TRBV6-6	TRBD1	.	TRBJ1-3	TGTGCCAGCAGCGCTATGCCCGGGACAGCCGGAAACACCATATATTTT	CASSAMPGTAGNTIYF
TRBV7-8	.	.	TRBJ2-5	TGTGCCAGCAGCTTACAGGGGGGCCAAGAGACCCAGTACTTC	CASSLQGGQETQYF
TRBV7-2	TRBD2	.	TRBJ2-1	TGTGCCAGCAGGAAAACTAGCGGGAGTCAATCCTACAATGAGCAGTTCTTC	CASRKTSGSQSYNEQFF
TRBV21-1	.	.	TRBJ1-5	TGTGCCAGCAGCAAAGAAGAAGATGGGACAGGGTCTCAGCCCCAGCATTTT	CASSKEEDGTGSQPQHF
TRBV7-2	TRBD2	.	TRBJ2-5	TGTGCCAGCAGCTTAGATGGCAGCCTAGCGGGTGGGACCCAGTACTTC	CASSLDGSLAGGTQYF
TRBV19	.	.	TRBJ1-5	TGTGCCAGCCAACGGGAGGGGACACTCAGCAATCAGCCCCAGCATTTT	CASQREGTLSNQPQHF
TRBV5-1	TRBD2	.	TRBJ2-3	TGCGCCAGCAGCTTTAGGCTCACTAGCGGCACAGATACGCAGTATTTT	CASSFRLTSGTDTQYF
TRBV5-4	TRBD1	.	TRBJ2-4	TGTGCCAGCAGCCGTGGACAGGGGGCGATTCCAAACATTCAGTACTTC	CASSRGQGAIPNIQYF
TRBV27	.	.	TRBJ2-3	TGTGCCAGCAGTTTAATGGCCCCGGGACTCCGCACAGATACGCAGTATTTT	CASSLMAPGLRTDTQYF
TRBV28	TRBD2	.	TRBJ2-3	TGTGCCAGCAGTTCCCCCTGGGCTAGCGGGAAAGCAGATACGCAGTATTTT	CASSSPWASGKADTQYF
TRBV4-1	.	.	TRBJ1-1	TGCGCCAGCAGCCTCGGGCCTGCGGGTGAAGCTTTCTTT	CASSLGPAGEAFF
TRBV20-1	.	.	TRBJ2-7	TGCAGTGCTAGAGACTATTACGAGCAGTACTTC	CSARDYYEQYF
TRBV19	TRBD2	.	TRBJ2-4	TGTGCCAGTAGTATAGCCTGGCTAGCGGGAGGGCCACTGTACTTC	CASSIAWLAGGPLYF
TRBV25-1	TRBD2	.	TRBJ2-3	TGTGCCAGCAGTGTGGGGGGGTTTAGCAGCACAGATACGCAGTATTTT	CASSVGGFSSTDTQYF
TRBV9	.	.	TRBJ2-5	TGTGCCAGCAGCGTAGAATCTACTCAAGCGACCCAGTACTTC	CASSVESTQATQYF
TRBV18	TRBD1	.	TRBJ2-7	TGTGCCAGCTCACCACCAACAGGGGGTGGCGAGCAGTACTTC	CASSPPTGGGEQYF
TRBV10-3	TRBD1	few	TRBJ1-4	TGTGCCATCAGCCCGGGACAGACTAATGAAAAACTGTTTTTT	CAISPGQTNEKLFF
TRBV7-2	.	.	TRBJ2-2	TGTGCCAGCAGCCGGCAAACAGGGTGGGGAACCGGGGAGCTGTTTTTT	CASSRQTGWGTGELFF
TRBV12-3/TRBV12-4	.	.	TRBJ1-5	TGTGCCAGCAGTTTAAGCGGGCAGCCCCAGCATTTT	CASSLSGQPQHF
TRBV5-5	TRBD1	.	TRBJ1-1	TGTGCCAGCAGCTTCTACAGGGGGAACACTGAAGCTTTCTTT	CASSFYRGNTEAFF
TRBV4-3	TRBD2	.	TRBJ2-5	TGCGCCAGCAGCCAGGGTCTAGCGGGGGGGGAGACCCAGTACTTC	CASSQGLAGGETQYF
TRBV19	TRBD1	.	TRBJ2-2	TGTGCCAGTCTCCCCTTGGGGGGCAGGGGGCCGACCGGGGAGCTGTTTTTT	CASLPLGGRGPTGELFF
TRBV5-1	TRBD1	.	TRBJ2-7	TGCGCCAGCAGCTTATACCAGGGGGCCTACGAGCAGTACTTC	CASSLYQGAYEQYF
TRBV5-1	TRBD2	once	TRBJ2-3	TGCGCCAGCAGCTCCCGGGGACAGCTTATTTCGACTAGCGGGAGTCATACGCAGTATTTT	CASSSRGQLISTSGSHTQYF
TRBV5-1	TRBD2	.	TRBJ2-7	TGCGCCAGTCGATGGAACGCGGGAGTTATCGAGCAGTACTTC	CASRWNAGVIEQYF
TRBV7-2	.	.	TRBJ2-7	TGTGCCAGCAGCTCTAGGCTGGGACTGGGGGACGAGCAGTACTTC	CASSSRLGLGDEQYF
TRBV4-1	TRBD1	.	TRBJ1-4	TGCGCCAGCAGCCAAGGCAAGACAGGGGGCGAAAAACTGTTTTTT	CASSQGKTGGEKLFF
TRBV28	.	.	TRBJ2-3	TGTGCCAGCAGTCACCCACTAGAAAGGATCACAGATACGCAGTATTTT	CASSHPLERITDTQYF
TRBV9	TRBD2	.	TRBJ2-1	TGTGCCAGCAGCGTCTCGACTAGCGGAAACTACAATGAGCAGTTCTTC	CASSVSTSGNYNEQFF
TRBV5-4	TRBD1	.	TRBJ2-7	TGTGCCAGCAGCCGGGACAGTCCCGAGCAGTACTTC	CASSRDSPEQYF
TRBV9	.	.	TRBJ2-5	TGTGCCAGCAGCGTAGGAGGCAGGGATGGAGAGACCCAGTACTTC	CASSVGGRDGETQYF
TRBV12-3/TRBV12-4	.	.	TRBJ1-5	TGTGCCAGCAGTTTCTTCGGAGATCAGCCCCAGCATTTT	CASSFFGDQPQHF
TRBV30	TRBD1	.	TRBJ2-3	TGTGCCTGGTCCGCGGACAGGCTGTCCACAGATACGCAGTATTTT	CAWSADRLSTDTQYF
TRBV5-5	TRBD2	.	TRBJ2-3	TGTGCCAGCAGCTTGATTGGGGAGGGCTCAGATACGCAGTATTTT	CASSLIGEGSDTQYF
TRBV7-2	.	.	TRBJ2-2	TGTGCCAGCAGCCCTCTCGGGACACCGAACACCGGGGAGCTGTTTTTT	CASSPLGTPNTGELFF
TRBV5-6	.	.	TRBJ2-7	TGTGCCAGCAGCCCTGGGCGAGTCTACGAGCAGTACTTC	CASSPGRVYEQYF
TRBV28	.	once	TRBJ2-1	TGTGCCAGCAGGGCTAGCAGCTACAATGAGCAGTTCTTC	CASRASSYNEQFF
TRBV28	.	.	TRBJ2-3	TGTGCCAGCAGAGGGGCAGCGGGTTCCACAGATACGCAGTATTTT	CASRGAAGSTDTQYF
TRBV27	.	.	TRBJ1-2	TGTGCCAGCAGTCCGGACAGAGGATATGGCTACACCTTC	CASSPDRGYGYTF
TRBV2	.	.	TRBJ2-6	TGTGCCAGCAGTGATTCCATCTCTGGGGCCAACGTCCTGACTTTC	CASSDSISGANVLTF